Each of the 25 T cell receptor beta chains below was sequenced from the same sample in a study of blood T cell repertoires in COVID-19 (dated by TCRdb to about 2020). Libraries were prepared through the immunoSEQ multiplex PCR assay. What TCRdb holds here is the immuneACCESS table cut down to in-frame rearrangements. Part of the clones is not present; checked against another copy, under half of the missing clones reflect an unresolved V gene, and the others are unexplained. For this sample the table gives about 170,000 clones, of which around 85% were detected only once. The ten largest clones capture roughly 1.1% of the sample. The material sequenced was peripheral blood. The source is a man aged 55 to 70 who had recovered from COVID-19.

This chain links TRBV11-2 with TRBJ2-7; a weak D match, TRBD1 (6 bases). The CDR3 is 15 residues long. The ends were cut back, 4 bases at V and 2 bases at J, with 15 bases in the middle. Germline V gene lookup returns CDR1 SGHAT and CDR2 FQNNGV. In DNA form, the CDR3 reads TGTGCCAGCAGCTCCCGGCCAGGGGTTCCCTACGAGCAGTACTTC. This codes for CASSSRPGVPYEQYF. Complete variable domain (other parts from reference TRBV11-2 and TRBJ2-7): EAGVAQSPRYKIIEKRQSVAFWCNPISGHATLYWYQQILGQGPKLLIQFQNNGVVDDSQLPKDRFSAERLKGVDSTLKIQPAKLEDSAVYLCASSSRPGVPYEQYFGPGTRLTVT.

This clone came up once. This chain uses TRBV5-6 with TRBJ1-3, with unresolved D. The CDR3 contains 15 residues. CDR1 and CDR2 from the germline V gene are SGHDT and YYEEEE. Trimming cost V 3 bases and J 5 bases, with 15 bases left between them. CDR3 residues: CASSSRGILRNTIYF. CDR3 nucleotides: TGTGCCAGCAGCTCACGGGGTATACTAAGAAACACCATATATTTT. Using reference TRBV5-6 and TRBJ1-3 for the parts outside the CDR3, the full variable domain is DAGVTQSPTHLIKTRGQQVTLRCSPKSGHDTVSWYQQALGQGPQFIFQYYEEEERQRGNFPDRFSGHQFPNYSSELNVNALLLGDSALYLCASSSRGILRNTIYFGEGSWLTVV.

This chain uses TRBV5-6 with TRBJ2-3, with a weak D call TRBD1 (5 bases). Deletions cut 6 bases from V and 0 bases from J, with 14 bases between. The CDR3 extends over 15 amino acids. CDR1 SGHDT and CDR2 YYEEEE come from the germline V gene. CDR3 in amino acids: CASTQSGRSTDTQYF. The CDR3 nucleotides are TGTGCCAGCACCCAATCAGGGCGAAGCACAGATACGCAGTATTTT.

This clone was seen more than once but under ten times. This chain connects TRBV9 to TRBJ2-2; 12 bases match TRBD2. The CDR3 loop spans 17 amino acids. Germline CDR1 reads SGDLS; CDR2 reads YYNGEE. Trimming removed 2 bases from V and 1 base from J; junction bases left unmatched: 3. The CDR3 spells CASSVALAGGNTGELFF. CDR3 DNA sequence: TGTGCCAGCAGCGTGGCACTAGCGGGGGGGAACACCGGGGAGCTGTTTTTT. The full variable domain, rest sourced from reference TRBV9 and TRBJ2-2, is DSGVTQTPKHLITATGQRVTLRCSPRSGDLSVYWYQQSLDQGLQFLIQYYNGEERAKGNILERFSAQQFPDLHSELNLSSLELGDSALYFCASSVALAGGNTGELFFGEGSRLTVL.

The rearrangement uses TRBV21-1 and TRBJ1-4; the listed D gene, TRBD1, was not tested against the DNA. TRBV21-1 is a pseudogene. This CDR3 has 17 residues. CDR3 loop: CASSNSRVSRLKEKLFF. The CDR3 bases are TGTGCCAGCAGCAATTCCAGGGTATCTCGATTGAAAGAAAAACTGTTTTTT.

CDR3 nucleotide sequence: TGTGCCAGCAGGGACACTAACAATGAGCAGTTCTTC. It specifies CASRDTNNEQFF. This chain uses TRBV9 with TRBJ2-1; D perhaps matches TRBD1 (5 bases). The germline V gene has CDR1 SGDLS and CDR2 YYNGEE. Trimming cost V 5 bases and J 5 bases, with 8 bases left between them. The CDR3 is 12 residues long.

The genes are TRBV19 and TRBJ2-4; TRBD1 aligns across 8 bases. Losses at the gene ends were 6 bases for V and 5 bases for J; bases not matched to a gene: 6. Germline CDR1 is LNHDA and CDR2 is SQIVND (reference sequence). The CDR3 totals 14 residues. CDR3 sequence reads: CASRVDRDQNIQYF. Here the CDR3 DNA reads TGTGCCAGTAGGGTGGACAGGGACCAAAACATTCAGTACTTC. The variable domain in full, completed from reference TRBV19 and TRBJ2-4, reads DGGITQSPKYLFRKEGQNVTLSCEQNLNHDAMYWYRQDPGQGLRLIYYSQIVNDFQKGDIAEGYSVSREKKESFPLTVTSAQKNPTAFYLCASRVDRDQNIQYFGAGTRLSVL.

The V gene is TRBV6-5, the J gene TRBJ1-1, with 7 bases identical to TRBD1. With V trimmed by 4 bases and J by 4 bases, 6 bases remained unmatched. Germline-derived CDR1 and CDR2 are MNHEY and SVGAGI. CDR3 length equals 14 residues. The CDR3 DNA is TGTGCCAGCAGTTCTCCGACAGGGCTCACTGAAGCTTTCTTT. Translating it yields CASSSPTGLTEAFF.

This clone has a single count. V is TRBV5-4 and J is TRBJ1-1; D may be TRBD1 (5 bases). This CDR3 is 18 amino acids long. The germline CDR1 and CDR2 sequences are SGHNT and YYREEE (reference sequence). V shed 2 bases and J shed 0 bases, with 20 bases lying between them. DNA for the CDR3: TGTGCCAGCAGCTTACCTGGCGCAGGGTCCTTCATGAACACTGAAGCTTTCTTT. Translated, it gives CASSLPGAGSFMNTEAFF.

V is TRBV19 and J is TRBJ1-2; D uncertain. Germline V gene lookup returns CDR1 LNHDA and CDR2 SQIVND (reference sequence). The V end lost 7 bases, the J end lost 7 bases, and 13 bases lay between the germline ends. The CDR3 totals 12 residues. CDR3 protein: CASTVVACGYTF. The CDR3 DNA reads TGTGCCAGTACCGTAGTTGCGTGTGGCTACACCTTC.

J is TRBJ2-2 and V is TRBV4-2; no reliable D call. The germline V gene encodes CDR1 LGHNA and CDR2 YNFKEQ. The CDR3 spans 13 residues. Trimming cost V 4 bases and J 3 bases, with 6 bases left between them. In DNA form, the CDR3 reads TGTGCCAGCAGCCCCACAGACACCGGGGAGCTGTTTTTT. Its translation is CASSPTDTGELFF.

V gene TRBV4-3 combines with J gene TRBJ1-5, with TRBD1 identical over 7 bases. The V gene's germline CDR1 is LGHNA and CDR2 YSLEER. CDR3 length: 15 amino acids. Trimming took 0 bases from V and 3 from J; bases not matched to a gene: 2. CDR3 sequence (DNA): TGCGCCAGCAGCCAAGATGGACAGGACAATCAGCCCCAGCATTTT. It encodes CASSQDGQDNQPQHF.

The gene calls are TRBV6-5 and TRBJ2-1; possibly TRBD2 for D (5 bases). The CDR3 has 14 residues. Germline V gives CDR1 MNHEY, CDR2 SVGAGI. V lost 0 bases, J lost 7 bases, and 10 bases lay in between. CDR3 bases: TGTGCCAGCAGTTACTCGAGGGATGCGAATGAGCAGTTCTTC. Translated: CASSYSRDANEQFF.

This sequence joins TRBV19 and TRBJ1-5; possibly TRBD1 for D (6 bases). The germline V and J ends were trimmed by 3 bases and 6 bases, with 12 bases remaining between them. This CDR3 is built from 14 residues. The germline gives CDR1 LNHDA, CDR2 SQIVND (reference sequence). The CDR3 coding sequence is TGTGCCAGTAGTATTGAGGGGGGGACTCAGCCCCAGCATTTT. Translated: CASSIEGGTQPQHF.

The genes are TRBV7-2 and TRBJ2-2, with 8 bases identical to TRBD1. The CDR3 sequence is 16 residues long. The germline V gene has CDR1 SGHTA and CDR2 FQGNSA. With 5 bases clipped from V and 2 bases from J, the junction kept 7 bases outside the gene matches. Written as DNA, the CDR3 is TGTGCCAGCAGCCAATATCAGGGGGCTAACACCGGGGAGCTGTTTTTT. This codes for CASSQYQGANTGELFF.

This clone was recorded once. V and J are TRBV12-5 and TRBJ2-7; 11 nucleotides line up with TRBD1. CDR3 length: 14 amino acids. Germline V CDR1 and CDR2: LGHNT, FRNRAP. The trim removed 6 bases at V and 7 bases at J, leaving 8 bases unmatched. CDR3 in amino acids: CASGAGQGAGEQYF. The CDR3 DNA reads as TGTGCTAGTGGCGCCGGACAGGGGGCTGGAGAGCAGTACTTC.

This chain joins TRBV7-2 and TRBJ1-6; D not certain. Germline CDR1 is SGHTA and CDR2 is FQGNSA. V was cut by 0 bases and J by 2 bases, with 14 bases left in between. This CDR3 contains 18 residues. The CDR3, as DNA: TGTGCCAGCAGCTTAGCGCCCGGGGAGACCACCTATAATTCACCCCTCCACTTT. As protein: CASSLAPGETTYNSPLHF.

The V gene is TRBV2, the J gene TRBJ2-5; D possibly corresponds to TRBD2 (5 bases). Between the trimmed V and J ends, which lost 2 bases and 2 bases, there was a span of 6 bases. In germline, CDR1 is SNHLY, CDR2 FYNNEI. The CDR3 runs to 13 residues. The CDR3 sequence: CASSELAQETQYF. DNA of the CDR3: TGTGCCAGCAGTGAACTAGCTCAAGAGACCCAGTACTTC.

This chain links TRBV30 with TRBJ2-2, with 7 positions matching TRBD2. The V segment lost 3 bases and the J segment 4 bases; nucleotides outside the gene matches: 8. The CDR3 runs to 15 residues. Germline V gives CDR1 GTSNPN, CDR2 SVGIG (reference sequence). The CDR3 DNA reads TGTGCCTGGAGCGGGAGGCGGCCGGGCACCGGGGAGCTGTTTTTT. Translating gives CAWSGRRPGTGELFF.

The CDR3 DNA reads TGCAGCGTTGCAGGGTCGAGTGAAGCTTTCTTT. This sequence encodes CSVAGSSEAFF. V gene TRBV29-1 combines with J gene TRBJ1-1; D may be TRBD1 (5 bases). Germline lookup yields CDR1 SQVTM and CDR2 ANQGSEA. The CDR3 runs to 11 residues. The germline V and J ends were trimmed by 4 bases and 7 bases, with 10 bases remaining between them.

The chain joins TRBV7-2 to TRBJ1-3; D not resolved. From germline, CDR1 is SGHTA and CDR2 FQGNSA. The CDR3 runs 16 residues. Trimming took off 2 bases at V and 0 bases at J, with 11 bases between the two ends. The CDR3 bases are TGTGCCAGCAGCTTATCAGGTTCAAACTCTGGAAACACCATATATTTT. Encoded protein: CASSLSGSNSGNTIYF.

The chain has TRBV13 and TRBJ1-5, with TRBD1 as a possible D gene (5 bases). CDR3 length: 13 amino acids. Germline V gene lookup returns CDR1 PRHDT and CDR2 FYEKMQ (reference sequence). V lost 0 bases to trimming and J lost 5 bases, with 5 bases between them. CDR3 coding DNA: TGTGCCAGCAGCTTAGGCAGGGATCAGCCCCAGCATTTT. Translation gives CASSLGRDQPQHF.

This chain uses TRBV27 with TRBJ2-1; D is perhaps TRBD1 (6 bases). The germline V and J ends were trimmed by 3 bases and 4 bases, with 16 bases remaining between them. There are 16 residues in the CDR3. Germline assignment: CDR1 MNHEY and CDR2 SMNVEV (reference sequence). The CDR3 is CASSFLGGINYNEQFF. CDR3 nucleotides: TGTGCCAGCAGTTTCCTAGGGGGAATAAATTACAATGAGCAGTTCTTC.

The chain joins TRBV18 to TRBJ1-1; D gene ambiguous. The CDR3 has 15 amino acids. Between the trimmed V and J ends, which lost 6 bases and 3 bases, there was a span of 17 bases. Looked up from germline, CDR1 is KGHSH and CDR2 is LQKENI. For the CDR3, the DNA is TGTGCCAGCTCGCCAAACAGACCGCGGGACACTGAAGCTTTCTTT. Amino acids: CASSPNRPRDTEAFF. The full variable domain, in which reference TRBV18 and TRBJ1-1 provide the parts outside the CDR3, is NAGVMQNPRHLVRRRGQEARLRCSPMKGHSHVYWYRQLPEEGLKFMVYLQKENIIDESGMPKERFSAEFPKEGPSILRIQQVVRGDSAAYFCASSPNRPRDTEAFFGQGTRLTVV.

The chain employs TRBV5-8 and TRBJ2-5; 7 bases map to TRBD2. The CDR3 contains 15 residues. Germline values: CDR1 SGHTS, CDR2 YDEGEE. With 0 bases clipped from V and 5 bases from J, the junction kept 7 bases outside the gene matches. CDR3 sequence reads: CASSLGGGLSETQYF. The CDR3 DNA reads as TGTGCCAGCAGCTTGGGGGGGGGACTCTCGGAGACCCAGTACTTC.